This is a list of T cell receptor beta chains from one sample in a study of T cell repertoires in cytomegalovirus infection. MiXCR was run by TCRdb on the reads, yielding one entry per CDR3 protein. Among around 570,000 distinct CDR3 sequences listed, 40% were seen once. Their cognate antigens are unknown. The sample here was cultured PBMCs, taken from culture after CMV antigen stimulation. The receptors shown here come from a human donor in good health (CMV status not recorded). Some clones in this sample may be carry-over from other donors' samples. Both conserved end residues are part of each CDR3. A D gene is named only where the DNA matches it firmly. Only part of the rows carry a size: once, few, many, or a class if the clone is expanded.

size	V	D	J	DNA	CDR3
-	TRBV20-1	TRBD2	TRBJ2-5	TGCAGTGCTAGAAAAGCGGGAGTCCGGACAGAGACCCAGTACTTC	CSARKAGVRTETQYF
-	TRBV12-3/TRBV12-4	-	TRBJ2-3	TGTGCCAGCACCGATGGGCTCCACAGCCTCACAGATACGCAGTATTTT	CASTDGLHSLTDTQYF
-	TRBV19	-	TRBJ2-1	TGTGCCAGTAGTTCCGGGACTCTCAATGAGCAGTTCTTC	CASSSGTLNEQFF
-	TRBV20-1	-	TRBJ2-7	TGCAGTGCTAGGGGATGGAGCTCCTACGAGCAGTACTTC	CSARGWSSYEQYF
-	TRBV12-3/TRBV12-4	-	TRBJ1-4	TGTGCCAGCAGTTCCGGCCCCGCGGAAAAACTGTTTTTT	CASSSGPAEKLFF
-	TRBV7-9	TRBD2	TRBJ2-5	TGTGCCAGCGGCGTCTTCTCGGGGGGAACCCAAGAGACCCAGTACTTC	CASGVFSGGTQETQYF
few	TRBV19	-	TRBJ2-4	TGTGCCAGTAGTACCTGGGTAGCGGATGCAAAAAACATTCAGTACTTC	CASSTWVADAKNIQYF
many	TRBV7-8	-	TRBJ2-1	TGTGCCAGCAGCTTAACCCCAATAGGCTCCTACAATGAGCAGTTCTTC	CASSLTPIGSYNEQFF
-	TRBV7-8	-	TRBJ1-6	TGTGCCAGCAGCCCACAATTAGGGGGTTCACCCCTCCACTTT	CASSPQLGGSPLHF
-	TRBV6-2/TRBV6-3	-	TRBJ2-3	TGTGCCAGCAGTTACAGGTACGGAAGCACAGATACGCAGTATTTT	CASSYRYGSTDTQYF
few	TRBV5-1	-	TRBJ2-7	TGCGCCAGCAGCTTACGGCCCCTCTGGTCCTACGAGCAGTACTTC	CASSLRPLWSYEQYF
-	TRBV6-5	TRBD1	TRBJ1-2	TGTGCCAGCAGTTACTCGATGACGACAGGGTTCGGGGGCTACACCTTC	CASSYSMTTGFGGYTF
few	TRBV12-5	-	TRBJ1-1	TGTGCTAGTGGTTTGATAGGGAACACTGAAGCTTTCTTT	CASGLIGNTEAFF
-	TRBV5-5	-	TRBJ2-7	TGTGCCAGCAGCTTGGTTCCGACCAACGAGCAGTACTTC	CASSLVPTNEQYF
few	TRBV19	-	TRBJ2-3	TGTGCCAGTAAGGGAGGGGGGACAGAAACAGATACGCAGTATTTT	CASKGGGTETDTQYF
-	TRBV19	TRBD1	TRBJ2-3	TGTGCCAGTACTTTCAGACAGGGGGCAGATACGCAGTATTTT	CASTFRQGADTQYF
-	TRBV6-2/TRBV6-3	-	TRBJ2-5	TGTGCCAGCAGTTATTTACTGGAGACCCAGTACTTC	CASSYLLETQYF
once	TRBV27	TRBD1	TRBJ1-2	TGTGCCACCAGGACAGGGCCCGGCTACACCTTC	CATRTGPGYTF
-	TRBV7-2	-	TRBJ2-3	TGTGCCAGCAGCAACACAGGGAGAGATACGCAGTATTTT	CASSNTGRDTQYF
-	TRBV15	-	TRBJ2-3	TGTGCCACCACCACCTTAACCCAGGGGGGAATGGATACGCAGTATTTT	CATTTLTQGGMDTQYF
-	TRBV28	-	TRBJ2-6	TGTGCCAGCAGTTCGGGGGTGAGGTCTGGGGCCAACGTCCTGACTTTC	CASSSGVRSGANVLTF
few	TRBV20-1	TRBD2	TRBJ2-1	TGCAGTGCTAGAGACCCGCTAGCGGGAGGTCTTAATGAGCAGTTCTTC	CSARDPLAGGLNEQFF
few	TRBV11-2	-	TRBJ1-3	TGTGCCAGCAGGACCTCCGGGGGAAACACCATATATTTT	CASRTSGGNTIYF
-	TRBV10-2	-	TRBJ2-1	TGCGCCAGCAGTGCGGCGGGCCGGGGGGAGCAGTTCTTC	CASSAAGRGEQFF
few	TRBV7-8	TRBD1	TRBJ2-3	TGTGCCAGCAGCGACACAGGGGCTACGCAGTATTTT	CASSDTGATQYF
-	TRBV2	-	TRBJ2-3	TGTGCCAGCAGTGAAGGGGCAGGTTCTAGCACAGATACGCAGTATTTT	CASSEGAGSSTDTQYF
-	TRBV7-9	TRBD1	TRBJ1-1	TGTGCCAGCAGCTCTCCAGGGGGCGCATCGATAGCTTTCTTT	CASSSPGGASIAFF
-	TRBV12-3/TRBV12-4	-	TRBJ2-1	TGTGCCAGCAGTTTAACGCGGTCTGAGGGTGAGCAGTTCTTC	CASSLTRSEGEQFF
-	TRBV6-5	-	TRBJ2-4	TGTGCCAGCAGTTCAGCTGCGAGGGGAAACATTCAGTACTTC	CASSSAARGNIQYF
few	TRBV18	-	TRBJ1-1	TGTGCCAGCTCACGGGGGGGCGCCGACACTGAAGCTTTCTTT	CASSRGGADTEAFF
-	TRBV7-2	-	TRBJ2-1	TGTGCCAGCAGCCGAAGGAAGGGGATTAATGAGCAGTTCTTC	CASSRRKGINEQFF
-	TRBV20-1	-	TRBJ2-7	TGCAGTGCTAGTGGTCAGGGGTATTACGAGCAGTACTTC	CSASGQGYYEQYF
-	TRBV15	-	TRBJ1-1	TGTGCCACCAGCAGAGATCCAACGGGGACTGAAGCTTTCTTT	CATSRDPTGTEAFF
few	TRBV7-6	-	TRBJ1-1	TGTGCCAGCAGCCGTCTTGATGCGGAGTACACTGAAGCTTTCTTT	CASSRLDAEYTEAFF
-	TRBV7-7	-	TRBJ1-5	TGTGCCAGCAGCGGACAGACAATCCCCAATCAGCCCCAGCATTTT	CASSGQTIPNQPQHF
few	TRBV7-2	TRBD2	TRBJ2-2	TGTGCCAGCAGGGGAGGGGACGGGGGGAACACCGGGGAGCTGTTTTTT	CASRGGDGGNTGELFF
few	TRBV7-2	-	TRBJ2-5	TGTGCCAGCAGCTACGAAGTCACATGGGAGACCCAGTACTTC	CASSYEVTWETQYF
few	TRBV7-2	-	TRBJ1-1	TGTGCCAGCAGCAGTACAGTGTATACTGAAGCTTTCTTT	CASSSTVYTEAFF
-	TRBV19	-	TRBJ2-7	TGTGCCAGTAGTATGGGCCCCCCCCTCGAGCAGTACTTC	CASSMGPPLEQYF
-	TRBV6-1	-	TRBJ2-7	TGTGCCAGCATTCAAAACGACATGGCCTACGAGCAGTACTTC	CASIQNDMAYEQYF
-	TRBV12-3/TRBV12-4	-	TRBJ1-3	TGTGCCAGCAGTTTGTCGGTGTCAGGGGCAAATGGAAACACCATATATTTT	CASSLSVSGANGNTIYF
-	TRBV6-2/TRBV6-3	-	TRBJ2-7	TGTGCCAGCAGCCCAGGGGAAGCGTACGAGCAGTACTTC	CASSPGEAYEQYF
many	TRBV7-2	-	TRBJ1-5	TGTGCCAGCAGCTTAGTACTGGGAAGCAATCAGCCCCAGCATTTT	CASSLVLGSNQPQHF
-	TRBV4-1	-	TRBJ2-1	TGCGCCAGCAGCCAAGGGGCGAGTGAGCAGTTCTTC	CASSQGASEQFF
few	TRBV28	-	TRBJ1-1	TGTGCCAGCAGCTTTGGGGGGGCCTTGAACACTGAAGCTTTCTTT	CASSFGGALNTEAFF
few	TRBV11-2	-	TRBJ1-2	TGTGCCAGCAGCTTAGCCTTCGGGCTAGATGGCTACACCTTC	CASSLAFGLDGYTF
many	TRBV7-2	TRBD2	TRBJ2-1	TGTGCCAGCAGTCGTACTAGCGGTAGACCCAATGAGCAGTTCTTC	CASSRTSGRPNEQFF